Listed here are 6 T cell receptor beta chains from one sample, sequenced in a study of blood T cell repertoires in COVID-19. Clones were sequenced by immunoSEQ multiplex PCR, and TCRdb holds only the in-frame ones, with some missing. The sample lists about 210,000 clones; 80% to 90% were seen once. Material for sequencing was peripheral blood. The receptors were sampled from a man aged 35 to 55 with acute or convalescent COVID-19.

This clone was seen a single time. The CDR3 spells CASSPPGTRSTGELFF. The CDR3 region has the DNA TGTGCCAGCAGCCCTCCCGGGACTAGGAGCACCGGGGAGCTGTTTTTT. This chain connects TRBV11-3 to TRBJ2-2; TRBD2 agrees at 8 bases. CDR3 size: 16 residues. CDR1 and CDR2 from the germline V gene are SGHNT and YENEEA. V shed 5 bases, J shed 4 bases, and the junction held 9 bases outside the gene matches.

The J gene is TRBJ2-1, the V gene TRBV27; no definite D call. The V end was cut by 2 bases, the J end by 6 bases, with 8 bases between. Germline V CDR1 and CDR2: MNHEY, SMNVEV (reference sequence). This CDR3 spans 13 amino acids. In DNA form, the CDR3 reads TGTGCCAGCAGTTTACGCGCCCCCAATGAGCAGTTCTTC. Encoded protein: CASSLRAPNEQFF.

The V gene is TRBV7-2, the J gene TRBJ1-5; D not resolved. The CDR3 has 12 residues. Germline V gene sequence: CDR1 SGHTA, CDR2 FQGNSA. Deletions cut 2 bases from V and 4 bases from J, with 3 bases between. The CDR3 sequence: CASSLPNQPQHF. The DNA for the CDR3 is TGTGCCAGCAGCTTACCAAATCAGCCCCAGCATTTT.

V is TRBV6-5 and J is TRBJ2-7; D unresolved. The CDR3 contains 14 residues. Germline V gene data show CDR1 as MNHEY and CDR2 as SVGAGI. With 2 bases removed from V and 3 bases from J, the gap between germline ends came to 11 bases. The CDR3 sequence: CASSYGRSGYEQYF. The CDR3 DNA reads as TGTGCCAGCAGTTACGGGCGCTCAGGCTACGAGCAGTACTTC.

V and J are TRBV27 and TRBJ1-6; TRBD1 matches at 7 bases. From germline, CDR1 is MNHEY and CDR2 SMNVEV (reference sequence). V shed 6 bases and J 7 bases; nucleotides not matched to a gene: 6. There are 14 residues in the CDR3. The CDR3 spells CASRGTVGNSPLHF. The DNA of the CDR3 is TGTGCCAGCAGGGGGACAGTGGGGAATTCACCCCTCCACTTT.

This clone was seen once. CDR3 region: CASSPWESVYEQYF. The DNA for the CDR3 is TGTGCCAGCAGCCCGTGGGAGTCGGTCTACGAGCAGTACTTC. The chain joins TRBV7-2 to TRBJ2-7, with a tentative D call TRBD2 (5 bases). The germline V gene has CDR1 SGHTA and CDR2 FQGNSA. The CDR3 has 14 residues. The ends were cut back, 5 bases at V and 3 bases at J, with 14 bases in the middle.